This T cell receptor beta chain was sequenced during a study of blood T cells in healthy people across ages. Using a J-beta primer mix together with a sample-barcoded 5' primer, a second PCR was run for roughly 7 to 12 cycles. Via MiXCR, TCRdb re-called the 5' RACE reads, giving one row per CDR3 protein. The sample yields some 640,000 distinct CDR3 sequences, about 30% seen once. Findings and caveats of the study: Per million T cells, the diversity of TCR beta decreased roughly linearly as age advanced. Researchers deemed the diversity estimates from one million T cells underestimates.

Germline V lookup: CDR1 MNHNS, CDR2 SASEGT. Trimming removed 5 bases at V and 0 bases at J, with 17 bases between. CDR3 length: 18 residues. Researchers collected about 9.6 milliliters of peripheral blood from every single donor. Whenever a sample was processed, at least 6.5 million PBMCs were isolated. This clonotype was seen many times. Its antigen is not known. The sequenced sample consisted of blood. The chain carries TRBV6-1 and TRBJ2-6; D is ambiguous. This TCR derives from a woman older than 75 in good health. CDR3 DNA sequence: TGTGCCAGCAGTCTTACAGTGTTACTTAGCTCTGGGGCCAACGTCCTGACTTTC. Translation gives CASSLTVLLSSGANVLTF.